A single sample is the source of the 8 T cell receptor beta chains below, sequenced in a study of T cell responses to AZD1222 COVID-19 vaccine (dated by TCRdb to the early 2020s). The label giving this sample's time point can be read as: about 28 days (+/-7) after the second vaccine dose. Sample treatment or condition, as interpreted from the label and publication: meningococcal conjugate vaccine given as trial control. Library prep was done by the immunoSEQ multiplex PCR assay. Entries here come from immuneACCESS through TCRdb and include only in-frame sequences with V and J called. Some clones fail to appear in such tables; in the studies checked, an unresolved V gene covers under half of the shortfall, and the cause of the remainder is unknown. Within this sample are some 170,000 clones, with 80% to 90% of them counted one time only. The leading ten clones occupy around 4.5% of the sample. Specimen: peripheral blood, collected 28 days after the second dose of the MenACWY control vaccine. The source of these receptors is an adult who received the MenACWY meningococcal vaccine as a control.

This clone was detected only once. The chain couples TRBV19 to TRBJ1-1; TRBD1 agrees at 9 bases. This CDR3 has 15 residues. CDR1 is LNHDA, CDR2 SQIVND, per germline (reference sequence). The V gene end was trimmed by 3 bases and the J gene end by 1 base; junction bases not matched to a gene: 3. In DNA, the CDR3 is TGTGCCAGTAGTATCCAGGGACAGGGGAACACTGAAGCTTTCTTT. It is translated as CASSIQGQGNTEAFF.

V gene TRBV5-5 combines with J gene TRBJ1-3; perhaps TRBD1 as D (6 bases). This CDR3 comprises 16 residues. Germline V gene sequence: CDR1 SGHKS, CDR2 YYEKEE (reference sequence). The V end was cut by 4 bases, the J end by 0 bases, with 14 bases between. CDR3 nucleotides: TGTGCCAGCAGCGTGGGGGCCAGTTTCTCTGGAAACACCATATATTTT. Protein product: CASSVGASFSGNTIYF.

The table lists this clone with a few counts. CDR3 amino acids: CASSESFMTGSPYEQYF. CDR3 bases: TGCGCCAGCAGTGAGTCGTTTATGACAGGGAGTCCTTACGAGCAGTACTTC. The V gene is TRBV10-1, the J gene TRBJ2-7, with 7 nucleotides matching TRBD1. V gave up 0 bases and J gave up 4 bases; unmatched junction bases: 12. Germline V CDR1 and CDR2: WNHNN, SYGVQD (reference sequence). The CDR3 has 17 amino acids.

V is TRBV6-2 or TRBV6-3 and J is TRBJ2-7; the match to TRBD1 covers 8 bases. This CDR3 contains 17 residues. V was clipped by 0 bases and J by 1 base; unmatched bases: 8. Germline CDR1 is MNHEY and CDR2 is SVGEGT. The CDR3 here is CASSYSDRVYFSYEQYF. The CDR3 nucleotides are TGTGCCAGCAGTTACTCGGACAGGGTCTACTTTTCCTACGAGCAGTACTTC.

The chain uses TRBV7-9 and TRBJ1-3, with D perhaps matching TRBD1 (5 bases). CDR1 and CDR2 (germline): SEHNR, FQNEAQ (reference sequence). The ends were cut back, 2 bases at V and 2 bases at J, with 7 bases in the middle. The CDR3 extends over 14 amino acids. CDR3 loop: CASSLQGPGNTIYF. In DNA, the CDR3 is TGTGCCAGCAGCTTACAGGGTCCTGGAAACACCATATATTTT.

The chain links TRBV4-1 to TRBJ1-4; the D is unclear. The V end was cut by 0 bases, the J end by 8 bases, with 1 base between. Germline-derived CDR1 and CDR2 are MGHRA and YSYEKL. The CDR3 consists of 11 residues. The CDR3 coding sequence is TGCGCCAGCAGCCAAGAGGAAAAACTGTTTTTT. Protein: CASSQEEKLFF.

V and J are TRBV9 and TRBJ2-7; 9 bases line up with TRBD2. The germline V gene has CDR1 SGDLS and CDR2 YYNGEE. V shed 0 bases, J shed 4 bases, and the junction held 2 bases outside the gene matches. This CDR3 has 14 residues. DNA of the CDR3: TGTGCCAGCAGCGTAGGACTAGCGGAATACGAGCAGTACTTC. Encoded protein: CASSVGLAEYEQYF.

The chain links TRBV14 to TRBJ2-1, with D perhaps matching TRBD1 (5 bases). The length of the CDR3 is 12 residues. With 5 bases removed from V and 4 bases from J, the gap between germline ends came to 6 bases. CDR1 SGHDN and CDR2 FVKESK come from the germline V gene. This chain's CDR3 is CASSRGYNEQFF. CDR3 nucleotides: TGTGCCAGCAGCAGGGGTTACAATGAGCAGTTCTTC.